This T cell receptor beta chain was identified in a study of CD8 T cells in Susac syndrome. RNA totalling roughly 0.45 to 1 ug underwent reverse transcription with random hexamers. Multiplex immunoSEQ PCR targeted 54 Vbeta and 13 Jbeta TCR beta segments. TCRdb analysed the immunoSEQ multiplex PCR reads with MiXCR anew, one entry per CDR3 protein. The sample records more than 95,000 distinct CDR3 sequences, approximately 96% being singletons. Worth noting for this clonotype: What it recognizes is unknown.

The CDR3 sequence is 18 residues long. Germline CDR1 is MGHRA and CDR2 is YSYEKL. The V gene end was trimmed by 4 bases and the J gene end by 3 bases; junction bases not matched to a gene: 8. TCR beta sequences were obtained from blood CD8+ and CD4+ T cells. Negative isolation was applied to CD8+ and CD4+ T cells, and FACS enrichment was applied to TEMRA cells. Regarding the study as a whole: Clonal expansion of Susac CD8+ cells peaked in TEMRA cells, and it also peaked in active patients.

This receptor was obtained from a human donor with Susac syndrome. V gene TRBV4-1 combines with J gene TRBJ2-3; 15 nucleotides agree with TRBD2. Sequencing input: CD8+ T cells from PBMCs. The CDR3 DNA reads TGCGCCAGCAGCCTGTGGACTAGCGGGAGGGTTTATACAGATACGCAGTATTTT. Residues: CASSLWTSGRVYTDTQYF.